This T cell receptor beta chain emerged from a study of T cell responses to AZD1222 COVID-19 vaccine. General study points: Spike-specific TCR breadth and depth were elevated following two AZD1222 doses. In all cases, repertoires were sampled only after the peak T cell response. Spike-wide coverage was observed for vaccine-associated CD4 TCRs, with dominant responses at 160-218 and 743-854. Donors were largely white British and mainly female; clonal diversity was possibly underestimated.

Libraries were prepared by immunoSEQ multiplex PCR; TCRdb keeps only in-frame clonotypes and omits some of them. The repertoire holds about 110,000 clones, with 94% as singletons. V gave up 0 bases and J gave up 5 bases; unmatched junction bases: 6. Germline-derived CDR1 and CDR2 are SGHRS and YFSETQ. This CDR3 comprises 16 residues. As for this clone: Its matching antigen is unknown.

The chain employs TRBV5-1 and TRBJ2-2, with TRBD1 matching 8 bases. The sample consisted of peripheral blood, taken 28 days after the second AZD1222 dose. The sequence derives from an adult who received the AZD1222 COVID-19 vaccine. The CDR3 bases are TGCGCCAGCAGCTTGGTTGGACAGGGTGAAACCGGGGAGCTGTTTTTT. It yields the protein CASSLVGQGETGELFF.